This T cell receptor (beta chain) was profiled in a study of T cell changes during pregnancy in multiple sclerosis. The method was immunoSEQ multiplex PCR; TCRdb's version includes in-frame clones alone and lacks a portion of them. This table has about 38,000 clones, about nine tenths appearing once. The CDR3 runs 15 residues. With V trimmed by 4 bases and J by 4 bases, 2 bases remained unmatched. Germline V lookup: CDR1 MNHNY, CDR2 SVGAGI (reference sequence). The chain has TRBV6-6 and TRBJ2-1; 12 nucleotides agree with TRBD2. This TCR came from a female donor in good health, enrolled as a control in a pregnancy study. Here the sequenced sample was CD4+ T cells from peripheral blood mononuclear cells, taken after pregnancy. Written as DNA, the CDR3 is TGTGCCAGCAGTTCTAGCGGGGGGGCTTACAATGAGCAGTTCTTC. Protein: CASSSSGGAYNEQFF.